One T cell receptor beta chain is described in this entry. As yet, its antigen is unknown. This sample is part of a study of cytomegalovirus exposure and HLA in healthy donors. Study results and limitations: As a later analysis revealed, most CMV-associated TCR beta chains appeared HLA-restricted. There were some public TCRs occurring in many donors, but most TCR sequences were rare.

The CDR3 runs to 14 residues. J lost 3 bases, V lost 4 bases, and 4 bases had no gene match. Germline assignment: CDR1 LGHNA and CDR2 YNFKEQ. Amplification used 60 Vbeta primers and 13 Jbeta primers. The protocol was immunoSEQ multiplex PCR, while the TCRdb copy is restricted to in-frame clones and leaves out a portion. The table includes some 150,000 clones, about 83% detected once. The sample was PBMCs. The clonotype was recovered from a woman aged 35 to 49 in good health and CMV-seronegative. The gene calls are TRBV4-2 and TRBJ2-7; TRBD1 matches 9 bases. The CDR3 spells CASSLGTGIYEQYF. For the CDR3, the DNA is TGTGCCAGCAGCCTAGGGACAGGGATCTACGAGCAGTACTTC.